This T cell receptor (beta chain) was identified during a study of OX40 agonist ivuxolimab in advanced cancers. At the level of the study: Administration of intravenous ivuxolimab to patients occurred every 2 weeks at 0.01 to 10 mg/kg.

The CDR3 covers 15 residues. Between the trimmed V and J ends, which lost 4 bases and 3 bases, there was a span of 13 bases. Germline lookup yields CDR1 SQVTM and CDR2 ANQGSEA. Only in-frame clones appear in the TCRdb table, and some are missing; sequencing was by immunoSEQ multiplex PCR. The sample comprises 30,000 to 40,000 clones, 89% of which are singletons, and approximately 9.1% rests with the top ten. Sequencing used CD4+ or CD8+ T cells sorted from blood, obtained in a trial of the OX40 agonist ivuxolimab. This receptor was taken from an adult with an advanced solid tumor such as melanoma, head and neck, liver or kidney cancer. The chain is built from TRBV29-1 and TRBJ2-6, with a possible D match to TRBD1 (6 bases). The CDR3 DNA reads as TGCAGCGTTGTTCTTACAGGGTATGGGGCCAACGTCCTGACTTTC. This codes for CSVVLTGYGANVLTF.